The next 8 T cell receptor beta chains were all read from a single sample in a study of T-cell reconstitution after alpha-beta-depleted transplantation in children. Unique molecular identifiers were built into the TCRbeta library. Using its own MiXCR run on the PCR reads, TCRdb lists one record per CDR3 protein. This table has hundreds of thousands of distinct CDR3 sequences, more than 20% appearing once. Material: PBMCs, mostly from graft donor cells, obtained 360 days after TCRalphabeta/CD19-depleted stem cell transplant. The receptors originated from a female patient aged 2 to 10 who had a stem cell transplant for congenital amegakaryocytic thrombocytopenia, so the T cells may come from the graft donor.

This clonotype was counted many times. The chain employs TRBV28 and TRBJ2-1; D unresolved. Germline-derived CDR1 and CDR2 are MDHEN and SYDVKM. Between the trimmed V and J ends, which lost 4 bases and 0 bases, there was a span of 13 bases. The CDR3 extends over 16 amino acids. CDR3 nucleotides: TGTGCCAGCAGTTCACCACACCCGAGCTCCTACAATGAGCAGTTCTTC. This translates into CASSSPHPSSYNEQFF. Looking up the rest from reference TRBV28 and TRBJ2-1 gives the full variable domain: DVKVTQSSRYLVKRTGEKVFLECVQDMDHENMFWYRQDPGLGLRLIYFSYDVKMKEKGDIPEGYSVSREKKERFSLILESASTNQTSMYLCASSSPHPSSYNEQFFGPGTRLTVL.

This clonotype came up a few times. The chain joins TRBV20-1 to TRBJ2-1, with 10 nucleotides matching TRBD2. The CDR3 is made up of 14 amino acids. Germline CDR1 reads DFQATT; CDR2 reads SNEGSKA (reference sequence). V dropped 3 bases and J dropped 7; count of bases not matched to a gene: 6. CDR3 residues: CSASLGLAHNEQFF. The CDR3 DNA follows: TGCAGTGCTAGCCTGGGACTAGCGCATAATGAGCAGTTCTTC.

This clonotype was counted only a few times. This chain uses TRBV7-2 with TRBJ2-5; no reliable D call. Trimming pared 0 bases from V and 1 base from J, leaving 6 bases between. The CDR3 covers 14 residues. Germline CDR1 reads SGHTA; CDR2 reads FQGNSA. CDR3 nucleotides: TGTGCCAGCAGCTTAGCACAGATCCAAGAGACCCAGTACTTC. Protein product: CASSLAQIQETQYF.

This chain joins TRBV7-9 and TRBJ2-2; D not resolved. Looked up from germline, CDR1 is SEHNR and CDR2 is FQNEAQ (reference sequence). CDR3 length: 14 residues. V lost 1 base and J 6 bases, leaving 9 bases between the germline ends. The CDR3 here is CASSLVPVAGELFF. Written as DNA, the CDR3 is TGTGCCAGCAGCTTAGTCCCGGTGGCCGGGGAGCTGTTTTTT.

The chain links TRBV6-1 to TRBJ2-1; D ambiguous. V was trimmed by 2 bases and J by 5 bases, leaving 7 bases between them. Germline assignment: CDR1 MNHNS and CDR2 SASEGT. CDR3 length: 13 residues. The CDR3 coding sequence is TGTGCCAGCAGTGAAATTGCCAACAATGAGCAGTTCTTC. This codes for CASSEIANNEQFF.

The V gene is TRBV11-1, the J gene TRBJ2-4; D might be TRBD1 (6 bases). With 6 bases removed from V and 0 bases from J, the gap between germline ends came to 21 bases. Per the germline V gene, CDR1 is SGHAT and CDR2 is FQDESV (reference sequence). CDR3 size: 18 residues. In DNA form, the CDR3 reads TGTGCCAGCAGACCGGACAGCGGAACTTTAGTAGCCAAAAACATTCAGTACTTC. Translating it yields CASRPDSGTLVAKNIQYF.

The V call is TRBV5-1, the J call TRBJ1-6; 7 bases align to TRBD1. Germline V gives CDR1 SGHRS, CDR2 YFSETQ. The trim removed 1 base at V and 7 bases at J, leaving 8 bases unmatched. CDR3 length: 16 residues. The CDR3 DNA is TGCGCCAGCAGCTTGACCGCCCCGGGACAGAATTCACCCCTCCACTTT. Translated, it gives CASSLTAPGQNSPLHF.

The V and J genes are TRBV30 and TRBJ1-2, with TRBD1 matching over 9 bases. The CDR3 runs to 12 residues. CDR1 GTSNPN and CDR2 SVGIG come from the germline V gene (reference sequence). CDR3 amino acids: CTWTGDHYGYTF. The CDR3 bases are TGTACTTGGACAGGGGATCACTATGGCTACACCTTC.